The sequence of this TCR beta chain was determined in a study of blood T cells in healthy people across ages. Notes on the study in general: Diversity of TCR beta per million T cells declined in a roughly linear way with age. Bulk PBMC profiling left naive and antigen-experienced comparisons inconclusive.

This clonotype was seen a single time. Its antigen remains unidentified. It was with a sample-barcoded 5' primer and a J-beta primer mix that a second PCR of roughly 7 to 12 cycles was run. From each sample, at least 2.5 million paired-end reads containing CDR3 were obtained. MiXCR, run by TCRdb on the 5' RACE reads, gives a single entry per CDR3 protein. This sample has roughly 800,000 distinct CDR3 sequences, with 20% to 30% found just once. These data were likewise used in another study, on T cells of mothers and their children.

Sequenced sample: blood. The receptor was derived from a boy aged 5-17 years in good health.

The CDR3 sequence is CASSQSPRLQLNQPQHF. The CDR3 DNA follows: TGCGCCAGCAGTCAATCGCCCCGGCTACAGCTAAATCAGCCCCAGCATTTT. The chain carries TRBV23-1 and TRBJ1-5; unclear D gene. TRBV23-1 is identified as an open reading frame with a role that is uncertain. The CDR3 has 17 residues. V shed 0 bases and J shed 4 bases, with 16 bases lying between them.